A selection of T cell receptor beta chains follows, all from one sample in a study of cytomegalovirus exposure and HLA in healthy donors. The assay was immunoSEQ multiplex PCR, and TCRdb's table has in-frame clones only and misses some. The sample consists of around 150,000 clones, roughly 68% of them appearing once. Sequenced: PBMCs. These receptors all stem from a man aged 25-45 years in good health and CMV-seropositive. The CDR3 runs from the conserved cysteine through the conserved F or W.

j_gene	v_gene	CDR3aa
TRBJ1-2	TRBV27	CASSLRGGGYGYTF
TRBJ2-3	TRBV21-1	CASTTTVRQDTDTQYF
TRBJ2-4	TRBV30	CAGTSGSGKVQYF
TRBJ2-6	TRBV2	CASSESPQGAGANVLTF
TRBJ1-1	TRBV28	CASSLYSGRNTEAFF
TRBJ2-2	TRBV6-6	CASRSSGRATGELFF
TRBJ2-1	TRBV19	CASTAGLAGTEQFF
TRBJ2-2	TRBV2	CASRVGRDNTGELFF
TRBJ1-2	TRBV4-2	CASSQALEAYYGYTF
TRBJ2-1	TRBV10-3	CAISESILADRGGNNEQFF
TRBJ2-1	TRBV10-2	CASNMFSGGEQFF
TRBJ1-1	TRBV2	CASTERHITEAFF
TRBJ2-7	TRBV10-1	CASSSQVARGEQYF
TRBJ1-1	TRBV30	CAWRKTGGTEAFF
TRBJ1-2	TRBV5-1	CASRHGNTMNGYTF
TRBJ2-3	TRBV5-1	CASSLLADTDTQYF
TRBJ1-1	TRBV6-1	CASMGGFQAFF
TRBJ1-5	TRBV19	CASSTQGGNQPQHF
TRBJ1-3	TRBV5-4	CASSVDRNSGNTIYF
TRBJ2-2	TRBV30	CAWDRSNTGELFF
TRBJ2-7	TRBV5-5	CASSLDGRGSYEQYF
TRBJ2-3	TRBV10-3	CAISERPSGKDTDTQYF
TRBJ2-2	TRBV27	CASSRWRDGELFF
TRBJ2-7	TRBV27	CASSLGAGTYEQYF
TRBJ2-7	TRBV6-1	CASTLWGTSDYEQYF
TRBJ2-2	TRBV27	CASSLPGKEELFF
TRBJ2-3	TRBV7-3	CASSSTSERTTDTQYF
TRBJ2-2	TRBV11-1	CASSLSGFGAGELFF
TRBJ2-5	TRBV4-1	CASSPTLTGGRKETQYF
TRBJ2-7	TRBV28	CASSFPDRTLSYEQYF
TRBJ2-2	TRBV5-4	CASSQGLSGDLTGELFF
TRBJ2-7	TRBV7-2	CASSDGTRGGEQYF
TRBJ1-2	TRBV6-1	CASSEIGRHYGYTF
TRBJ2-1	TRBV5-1	CASSLNGGTDNEQFF